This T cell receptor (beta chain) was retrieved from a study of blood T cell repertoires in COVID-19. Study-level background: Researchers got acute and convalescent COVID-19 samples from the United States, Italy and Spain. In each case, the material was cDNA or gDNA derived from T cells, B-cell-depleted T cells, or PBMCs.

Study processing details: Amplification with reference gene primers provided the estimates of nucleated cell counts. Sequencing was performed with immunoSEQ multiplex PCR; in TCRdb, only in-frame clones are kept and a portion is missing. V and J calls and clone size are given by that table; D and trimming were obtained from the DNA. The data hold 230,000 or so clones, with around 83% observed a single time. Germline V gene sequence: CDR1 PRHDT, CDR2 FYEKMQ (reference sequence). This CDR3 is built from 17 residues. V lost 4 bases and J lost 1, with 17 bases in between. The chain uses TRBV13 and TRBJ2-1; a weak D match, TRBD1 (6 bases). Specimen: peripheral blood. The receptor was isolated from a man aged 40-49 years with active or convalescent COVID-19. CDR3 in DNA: TGTGCCAGCAGCTCCCTAAAACAGGGTCGTTCCTACAATGAGCAGTTCTTC. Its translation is CASSSLKQGRSYNEQFF.